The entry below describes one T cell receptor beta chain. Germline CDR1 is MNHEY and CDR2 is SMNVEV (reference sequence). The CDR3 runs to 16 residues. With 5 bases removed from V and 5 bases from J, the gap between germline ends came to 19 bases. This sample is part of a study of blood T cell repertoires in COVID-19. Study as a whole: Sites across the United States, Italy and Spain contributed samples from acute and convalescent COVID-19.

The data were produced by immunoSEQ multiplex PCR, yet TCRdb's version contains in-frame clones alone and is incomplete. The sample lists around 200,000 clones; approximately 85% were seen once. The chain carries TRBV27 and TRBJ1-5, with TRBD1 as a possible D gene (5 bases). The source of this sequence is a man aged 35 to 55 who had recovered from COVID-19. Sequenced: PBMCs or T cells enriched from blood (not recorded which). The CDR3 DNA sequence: TGTGCCAGCAGTCTCTCGGGGGGGGGTCGATATCAGCCCCAGCATTTT. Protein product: CASSLSGGGRYQPQHF.